The 32 T cell receptor beta chains below all came from one sample that was sequenced in a study of cytomegalovirus exposure and HLA in healthy donors. A multiplex PCR was run with 60 Vbeta primers and 13 Jbeta primers. Here immunoSEQ multiplex PCR was the method, and the copy in TCRdb shows in-frame clones only, minus some. The data show some 160,000 clones, roughly a tenth seen once. Input material: PBMCs. All receptors derive from a male donor in good health and CMV-seronegative.

V gene TRBV7-6 combines with J gene TRBJ1-1; 7 positions match TRBD1. CDR3 size: 14 residues. V lost 0 bases and J lost 4; bases outside the gene matches: 2. Germline V gene sequence: CDR1 SGHVS, CDR2 FNYEAQ. CDR3 sequence (DNA): TGTGCCAGCAGCTTAGCACCAGGGGGCACTGAAGCTTTCTTT. Translating it yields CASSLAPGGTEAFF.

The table lists this clone with a few counts. The rearrangement uses TRBV6-4 and TRBJ2-1; 8 bases agree with TRBD2. With 3 bases clipped from V and 7 bases from J, the junction kept 8 bases outside the gene matches. Germline CDR1 MRHNA, CDR2 SNTAGT. The CDR3 consists of 15 residues. CDR3 in DNA: TGTGCCAGCAGTGAGAAAGCGGGAGAGGTGAATGAGCAGTTCTTC. This codes for CASSEKAGEVNEQFF.

There are a few counts of this clone. The chain links TRBV30 to TRBJ2-3; TRBD2 aligns across 7 bases. The CDR3 consists of 13 residues. With V trimmed by 0 bases and J by 5 bases, 2 bases remained unmatched. Germline values: CDR1 GTSNPN, CDR2 SVGIG (reference sequence). CDR3 in amino acids: CAWSVREGDTQYF. The CDR3 DNA reads TGTGCCTGGAGTGTAAGGGAGGGAGATACGCAGTATTTT.

The chain has TRBV28 and TRBJ1-3; D is possibly TRBD1 (6 bases). Trimming left V 3 bases short and J 0 bases short, with 15 bases between. Germline V gives CDR1 MDHEN, CDR2 SYDVKM. The CDR3 sequence is 17 residues long. CDR3 DNA sequence: TGTGCCAGCAGTTTTCCCCTTCAGGGGAACTCTGGAAACACCATATATTTT. It specifies CASSFPLQGNSGNTIYF.

The chain couples TRBV11-2 to TRBJ2-1; 12 bases match TRBD1. Germline CDR1 is SGHAT and CDR2 is FQNNGV. The CDR3 runs 16 residues. V trimming: 1 base; J trimming: 9 bases; junction bases outside the gene matches: 7. CDR3 sequence reads: CASSLVQGQGAREQFF. For the CDR3, the DNA is TGTGCCAGCAGCTTAGTCCAGGGACAGGGGGCGCGTGAGCAGTTCTTC.

V and J are TRBV7-3 and TRBJ2-1, with D possibly being TRBD1 (5 bases). This CDR3 is built from 15 residues. Germline loops: CDR1 SGHTA, CDR2 FQGTGA. V was cut by 6 bases and J by 2 bases, with 14 bases left in between. The CDR3 nucleotides are TGTGCCAGCAGTCCGTCAGGGTCTACCTACAATGAGCAGTTCTTC. It is translated as CASSPSGSTYNEQFF.

This chain connects TRBV25-1 to TRBJ2-5, with D possibly matching TRBD1 (6 bases). The J call is uncertain, as TRBJ2-7 better fits the DNA end. The CDR3 spans 12 residues. Germline CDR1 is MGHDK and CDR2 is SYGVNS. Here the CDR3 reads CASQGITYEQYF. In nucleotides, the CDR3 is TGTGCCAGCCAGGGGATAACCTACGAGCAGTACTTC.

This chain uses TRBV28 with TRBJ1-2, with D maybe TRBD1 (5 bases). This CDR3 contains 16 residues. Germline CDR1 reads MDHEN; CDR2 reads SYDVKM. V lost 4 bases, J lost 4 bases, and 19 bases lay in between. CDR3 nucleotides: TGTGCCAGCAGTTCTCCGGCGGGGAGGGACCCCTATGGCTACACCTTC. Protein: CASSSPAGRDPYGYTF.

Only a few counts were recorded for this clone. V gene TRBV27 combines with J gene TRBJ2-7; 9 bases are a match to TRBD1. The CDR3 is 13 residues long. The germline V gene has CDR1 MNHEY and CDR2 SMNVEV (reference sequence). With 6 bases clipped from V and 3 bases from J, the junction kept 3 bases outside the gene matches. DNA of the CDR3: TGTGCCAGCAGGACAGGGGGTAACTACGAGCAGTACTTC. This gives the protein CASRTGGNYEQYF.

The CDR3 loop is CASSSPTYHGYTF. CDR3 sequence (DNA): TGTGCCAGCAGCTCCCCAACATATCATGGCTACACCTTC. This chain joins TRBV4-2 and TRBJ1-2; no clear D gene. Germline V lookup: CDR1 LGHNA, CDR2 YNFKEQ. Trimming cost V 5 bases and J 6 bases, with 13 bases left between them. CDR3 size: 13 residues.

As to this clone: At one boundary the junction diverges from the germline segment, which might be a read error. The same CDR3 arises from other DNA sequences in this sample as well. The rearrangement links TRBV28 to TRBJ2-3, with a weak D call TRBD2 (7 bases). The CDR3 runs to 14 residues. CDR1 MDHEN and CDR2 SYDVKM come from the germline V gene. The CDR3 region is CASKEGGGKDTQYF. The CDR3 region has the DNA TGTGCCAGCAAAGAGGGAGGGGGTAAGGATACGCAGTATTTC.

This clone has more than one count but fewer than ten. This chain uses TRBV7-2 with TRBJ1-1, with D possibly being TRBD1 (6 bases). Deletions cut 1 base from V and 4 bases from J, with 13 bases between. CDR3 length equals 15 residues. CDR1 and CDR2 from the germline V gene are SGHTA and FQGNSA. CDR3 DNA sequence: TGTGCCAGCAGCTTAGTTTGGACAGTGTCCACTGAAGCTTTCTTT. The encoded protein is CASSLVWTVSTEAFF. Full variable domain (missing parts from reference TRBV7-2 and TRBJ1-1): GAGVSQSPSNKVTEKGKDVELRCDPISGHTALYWYRQSLGQGLEFLIYFQGNSAPDKSGLPSDRFSAERTGGSVSTLTIQRTQQEDSAVYLCASSLVWTVSTEAFFGQGTRLTVV.

CDR3 DNA: TGCAGCGTTGATCGACTAGCTGGAGAGACCCAGTACTTC. Its protein is CSVDRLAGETQYF. The genes are TRBV29-1 and TRBJ2-5; 7 nucleotides match TRBD2. The germline V gene encodes CDR1 SQVTM and CDR2 ANQGSEA. The CDR3 runs 13 residues. The trim removed 3 bases at V and 4 bases at J, leaving 5 bases unmatched. The full variable domain, its missing parts supplied by reference TRBV29-1 and TRBJ2-5, is SAVISQKPSRDICQRGTSLTIQCQVDSQVTMMFWYRQQPGQSLTLIATANQGSEATYESGFVIDKFPISRPNLTFSTLTVSNMSPEDSSIYLCSVDRLAGETQYFGPGTRLLVL.

V usage is TRBV2 and J usage is TRBJ2-7; 9 bases line up with TRBD2. Looked up from germline, CDR1 is SNHLY and CDR2 is FYNNEI. V lost 0 bases and J lost 4; bases outside the gene matches: 4. CDR3 length: 15 residues. The CDR3 reads CASSEAGLATYEQYF. The CDR3 DNA reads as TGTGCCAGCAGTGAAGCTGGACTAGCGACGTACGAGCAGTACTTC.

The chain uses TRBV5-6 and TRBJ1-1, with TRBD1 identical over 8 bases. CDR1 SGHDT and CDR2 YYEEEE come from the germline V gene. The CDR3 runs 14 residues. V shed 2 bases and J 4 bases; nucleotides not matched to a gene: 4. The CDR3 region has the DNA TGTGCCAGCAGCTTCCCGACAGGGGCCACTGAAGCTTTCTTT. It codes for CASSFPTGATEAFF. The entire variable domain, with the rest obtained from reference TRBV5-6 and TRBJ1-1, is as follows: DAGVTQSPTHLIKTRGQQVTLRCSPKSGHDTVSWYQQALGQGPQFIFQYYEEEERQRGNFPDRFSGHQFPNYSSELNVNALLLGDSALYLCASSFPTGATEAFFGQGTRLTVV.

This clone was counted between two and nine times. The chain uses TRBV27 and TRBJ1-1; D may be TRBD1 (5 bases). V was clipped by 6 bases and J by 0 bases, with 14 bases between them. Germline V gene sequence: CDR1 MNHEY, CDR2 SMNVEV (reference sequence). The CDR3 spans 15 residues. CDR3 coding DNA: TGTGCCAGCAGCCCGACAGCGCTTATGAACACTGAAGCTTTCTTT. Translating gives CASSPTALMNTEAFF.

This chain joins TRBV2 and TRBJ1-1; tentatively, D is TRBD1 (5 bases). The germline CDR1 and CDR2 sequences are SNHLY and FYNNEI. This CDR3 is built from 13 residues. The germline V and J ends were trimmed by 5 bases and 6 bases, with 13 bases remaining between them. CDR3 amino acids: CASSTYVQAEAFF. The CDR3 region has the DNA TGTGCCAGCAGTACCTATGTACAGGCTGAAGCTTTCTTT. Full variable domain (rest looked up from reference TRBV2 and TRBJ1-1): EPEVTQTPSHQVTQMGQEVILRCVPISNHLYFYWYRQILGQKVEFLVSFYNNEISEKSEIFDDQFSVERPDGSNFTLKIRSTKLEDSAMYFCASSTYVQAEAFFGQGTRLTVV.

The rearrangement joins TRBV5-1 to TRBJ1-4; 8 positions agree with TRBD1. J was trimmed by 8 bases and V by 0 bases; bases with no gene match: 6. CDR3 length: 15 amino acids. Germline V lookup: CDR1 SGHRS, CDR2 YFSETQ. The CDR3 spells CASSLGTGSVEKLFF. In DNA, the CDR3 is TGCGCCAGCAGCTTGGGGACAGGGTCGGTGGAAAAACTGTTTTTT.

The chain combines TRBV27 with TRBJ2-7, with TRBD1 matching 8 bases. Germline V gene sequence: CDR1 MNHEY, CDR2 SMNVEV (reference sequence). The ends lost 6 bases at V and 5 bases at J; junction bases unmatched: 15. The CDR3 totals 16 residues. The CDR3 here is CASSYDPGQGLDEQYF. The CDR3 bases are TGTGCCAGCAGCTACGACCCCGGACAGGGTTTAGACGAGCAGTACTTC.

In its sample, this clone was seen a few times. This chain uses TRBV28 with TRBJ2-6; D is perhaps TRBD1 (7 bases). This CDR3 comprises 15 residues. V was trimmed by 5 bases and J by 2 bases, leaving 10 bases between them. Germline CDR1 reads MDHEN; CDR2 reads SYDVKM. DNA for the CDR3: TGTGCCAGCAGTGGGGGGACAGCTGGGGCCAACGTCCTGACTTTC. Translation gives CASSGGTAGANVLTF.

The rearrangement uses TRBV19 and TRBJ1-5; unclear D gene. The CDR3 is 13 residues long. The V gene lost 0 bases and the J gene lost 7 bases, with 7 bases spanning the gap. Germline lookup yields CDR1 LNHDA and CDR2 SQIVND (reference sequence). Here the CDR3 DNA reads TGTGCCAGTAGTATAGAAGCACCCCAGCCCCAGCATTTT. It is translated as CASSIEAPQPQHF.

The V and J genes are TRBV4-3 and TRBJ2-2, with D uncertain. V shed 1 base and J shed 6 bases, with 9 bases lying between them. The CDR3 totals 14 residues. CDR1 and CDR2 from the germline V gene are LGHNA and YSLEER. CDR3 sequence reads: CASSQGSGAGELFF. Here the CDR3 DNA reads TGCGCCAGCAGCCAAGGATCCGGAGCCGGGGAGCTGTTTTTT.

The chain uses TRBV6-5 and TRBJ1-5; 8 nucleotides agree with TRBD1. Per the germline V gene, CDR1 is MNHEY and CDR2 is SVGAGI. Trimming removed 2 bases from V and 4 bases from J; junction bases left unmatched: 4. This CDR3 spans 15 amino acids. The CDR3: CASSYGGQANQPQHF. Here the CDR3 DNA reads TGTGCCAGCAGTTACGGGGGACAGGCAAATCAGCCCCAGCATTTT.

This chain joins TRBV28 and TRBJ1-5; 8 nucleotides match TRBD1. The V gene end was trimmed by 5 bases and the J gene end by 1 base; junction bases not matched to a gene: 13. Germline loops: CDR1 MDHEN, CDR2 SYDVKM. This CDR3 is built from 18 residues. The CDR3 nucleotides read TGTGCCAGCAGTCCCAACACTCCAGGGGGCCCAAGCAATCAGCCCCAGCATTTT. Its protein is CASSPNTPGGPSNQPQHF.

This chain joins TRBV20-1 and TRBJ1-3; D unresolved. Germline CDR1 DFQATT, CDR2 SNEGSKA (reference sequence). The CDR3 is 11 amino acids. V lost 6 bases, J lost 0 bases, and 3 bases lay in between. The chain's CDR3 is CSASSGNTIYF. The CDR3 coding sequence is TGCAGTGCCTCCTCTGGAAACACCATATATTTT.

The sample holds one count of this clone. CDR3 sequence (DNA): TGTGCCAGCAGCTTAGCGTGGCCCCCCTACAATGAGCAGTTCTTC. Encoded protein: CASSLAWPPYNEQFF. The J gene is TRBJ2-1, the V gene TRBV7-9, with unresolved D. This CDR3 has 15 amino acids. Germline CDR1 SEHNR, CDR2 FQNEAQ (reference sequence). The ends were cut back, 0 bases at V and 2 bases at J, with 8 bases in the middle.

The sample holds a few counts of this clone. The V and J genes are TRBV28 and TRBJ1-2; possible D gene TRBD1, 5 bases. Germline CDR1 reads MDHEN; CDR2 reads SYDVKM. There are 13 residues in the CDR3. Trimming shortened V by 7 bases and J by 5 bases, and 14 bases separated the two germline ends. The CDR3 DNA reads TGTGCCAGCACCCCGACAGTGGATTATGGCTACACCTTC. It specifies CASTPTVDYGYTF.

This clone was seen a few times. The chain couples TRBV6-1 to TRBJ2-3; a weak D match, TRBD1 (5 bases). The CDR3 consists of 13 residues. V lost 1 base and J lost 3, with 5 bases in between. Germline V gene lookup returns CDR1 MNHNS and CDR2 SASEGT. The CDR3 sequence is CASSEDRTDTQYF. The CDR3 DNA is TGTGCCAGCAGTGAAGACAGGACAGATACGCAGTATTTT.

In DNA form, the CDR3 reads TGTGCCAGCACCGCTTACTTGCCTGGGGCCAACGTCCTGACTTTC. Its protein product is CASTAYLPGANVLTF. The chain joins TRBV27 to TRBJ2-6; the D is unclear. Germline assignment: CDR1 MNHEY and CDR2 SMNVEV (reference sequence). V was clipped by 7 bases and J by 2 bases, with 12 bases between them. CDR3 length: 15 amino acids.

This chain uses TRBV6-5 with TRBJ2-7; D unresolved. The V and J ends lost 5 bases and 5 bases respectively, with 19 bases between them. The CDR3 contains 15 residues. The germline gives CDR1 MNHEY, CDR2 SVGAGI. CDR3 nucleotides: TGTGCCAGCAGTCCCTACCCCCTTTCGGGTCACGAGCAGTACTTC. It translates to CASSPYPLSGHEQYF.

This clone was observed a few times. This rearrangement joins TRBV6-6 to TRBJ1-3; D gene uncertain. V was shortened by 6 bases and J by 4 bases, with 13 bases between the two germline ends. The CDR3 extends over 14 amino acids. Looked up from germline, CDR1 is MNHNY and CDR2 is SVGAGI (reference sequence). The CDR3 reads CASSLGLSGNTIYF. The CDR3 DNA follows: TGTGCCAGCAGCCTCGGTTTGTCAGGAAACACCATATATTTT.

The chain employs TRBV7-6 and TRBJ2-7; D might be TRBD1 (6 bases). Germline V gene lookup returns CDR1 SGHVS and CDR2 FNYEAQ. V was shortened by 5 bases and J by 6 bases, with 20 bases between the two germline ends. There are 15 residues in the CDR3. CDR3 nucleotide sequence: TGTGCCAGCAGCCCCAGAGGGGGAACCCCACGCGAGCAGTACTTC. Encoded protein: CASSPRGGTPREQYF.